The 3 T cell receptor beta chains below all came from one sample that was sequenced in a study of blood T cell repertoires in COVID-19. Repertoires were generated with immunoSEQ multiplex PCR, while TCRdb's copy carries only in-frame clones and drops some. The sample contains around 62,000 clones, over 75% of which appear only once. The sequencing sample was made of peripheral blood. The receptors were gathered from a middle-aged man with acute or convalescent COVID-19.

This clone was picked up a small number of times. The V and J genes are TRBV3-1 (or the pseudogene TRBV3-2) and TRBJ2-7; 9 bases align to TRBD2. From germline, CDR1 is LGHDT and CDR2 YNNKEL (reference sequence). The CDR3 length is 18 residues. The trim removed 1 base at V and 5 bases at J, leaving 15 bases unmatched. The CDR3 is CASSQGWNIGGGGDEQYF. The CDR3 DNA is TGTGCCAGCAGCCAAGGTTGGAACATCGGCGGGGGGGGCGACGAGCAGTACTTC.

This chain joins TRBV6-7 and TRBJ2-2; 12 nucleotides align to TRBD2. TRBV6-7 counts as an open reading frame of uncertain function. V was pared by 0 bases and J by 5 bases, with 10 bases of the junction left unmatched. This CDR3 region has 19 residues. The CDR3: CASSYSFSSGGARTGELFF. The CDR3 DNA reads TGTGCCAGCAGTTACTCGTTTTCTAGCGGGGGGGCCCGAACCGGGGAGCTGTTTTTT.

A few counts support this clone. The chain has TRBV5-6 and TRBJ1-3; the D is unclear. This CDR3 comprises 16 residues. Trimming stripped 4 bases from V and 0 bases from J, with 14 bases between. Germline V lookup: CDR1 SGHDT, CDR2 YYEEEE. For the CDR3, the DNA is TGTGCCAGCAGCGTTTTGAGTGGGAGCTCTGGAAACACCATATATTTT. Translating gives CASSVLSGSSGNTIYF. Drawing the rest from reference TRBV5-6 and TRBJ1-3, the complete variable domain is DAGVTQSPTHLIKTRGQQVTLRCSPKSGHDTVSWYQQALGQGPQFIFQYYEEEERQRGNFPDRFSGHQFPNYSSELNVNALLLGDSALYLCASSVLSGSSGNTIYFGEGSWLTVV.